One T cell receptor beta chain is described in this entry. What it binds is not known. Using immunoSEQ multiplex PCR, the repertoire was profiled, and TCRdb retains in-frame clones only, with some absent. The sample has about 300,000 clones, around 76% seen once. The data are from a study of cytotoxic CD8 clonotypes in ibrutinib-treated CLL. General study results and limits: Stable or contracted on treatment, public clonotypes were also uncommon. Sample timing was unmatched between remission and later-progressing patients; lymph nodes unstudied.

The clonotype was recovered from a human donor with chronic lymphocytic leukemia. Sequenced here: PBMCs, sampled at disease progression, from a patient treated with ibrutinib.

CDR3 in DNA: TGTGCCACCAGCAGAGGGGGGGTACTCGCGGGTCGGGCTGAAGCTTTCTTT. Translation gives CATSRGGVLAGRAEAFF. The gene calls are TRBV15 and TRBJ1-1; D might be TRBD1 (5 bases). Germline-derived CDR1 and CDR2 are LNHNV and YYDKDF (reference sequence). This CDR3 comprises 17 residues. V dropped 1 base and J dropped 6 bases, with 21 bases sitting between them.